This passage covers 3 T cell receptor beta chains from one sample sequenced in a study of Graves' ophthalmopathy and Graves' hyperthyroidism. As the template, RNA transcripts were used to amplify TCR beta CDR3 regions. Scientists carried out first-round RT-PCR using HTBI primers and then a second-round multiplex PCR. MiXCR, run by TCRdb on the multiplex PCR reads, gives a single entry per CDR3 protein. The sample lists about 400,000 distinct CDR3 sequences; more than 20% were seen once. Sequenced sample: peripheral blood. The receptors shown here come from a woman younger than 35 with stable Graves' hyperthyroidism.

This clonotype was found many times. This chain uses TRBV11-2 with TRBJ2-7; 8 bases fit TRBD2. This CDR3 has 15 residues. Trimming cost V 4 bases and J 3 bases; bases outside gene matches: 8. CDR1 and CDR2 from the germline V gene are SGHAT and FQNNGV. For the CDR3, the DNA is TGTGCCAGCAGCTCAAAAGCGGGAGTGATCTACGAGCAGTACTTC. Amino acids: CASSSKAGVIYEQYF.

This clonotype was counted ten times or more. The CDR3 nucleotides read TGTGCCAGCAGCTCTAGCGGGAGGGGCACCGGGGAGCTGTTTTTT. The encoded protein is CASSSSGRGTGELFF. V gene TRBV7-3 combines with J gene TRBJ2-2; 12 bases are a match to TRBD2. The CDR3 spans 15 residues. V lost 4 bases and J lost 4; bases outside the gene matches: 1. CDR1 SGHTA and CDR2 FQGTGA come from the germline V gene. Supplemented by reference TRBV7-3 and TRBJ2-2, the full variable domain reads GAGVSQTPSNKVTEKGKYVELRCDPISGHTALYWYRQSLGQGPEFLIYFQGTGAADDSGLPNDRFFAVRPEGSVSTLKIQRTERGDSAVYLCASSSSGRGTGELFFGEGSRLTVL.

The chain has TRBV20-1 and TRBJ2-7, with TRBD1 matching 7 bases. Germline assignment: CDR1 DFQATT and CDR2 SNEGSKA (reference sequence). V shed 5 bases, J shed 0 bases, and the junction held 1 base outside the gene matches. The CDR3 sequence is 12 residues long. In DNA, the CDR3 is TGCAGTGCTTGGGACAGCTCCTACGAGCAGTACTTC. It is translated as CSAWDSSYEQYF.